These T cell receptor beta chains were read from a single sample in a study of CD8+ T cells in alopecia areata. Method: immunoSEQ multiplex PCR; TCRdb's copy keeps in-frame clones and lacks some. The sample includes tens of thousands of clones, approximately 60% seen only once; the top ten take 4.5%. The sample consisted of CD4+ Tregs sorted from blood. The source is a human donor with alopecia areata. The CDR3 runs from the conserved cysteine through the conserved F or W. The D gene is left open where the match is weak. Size is stated for part of the rows, as once, few or many counts, or as a class when the clone is expanded.

. . TRBJ1-1 TRBV11-3 13 TGTGCCAGCAGCTTTCAGACGGACACTGAAGCTTTCTTT CASSFQTDTEAFF
. . TRBJ2-2 TRBV28 18 TGTGCCAGCAGTTTACTTGGGCGGGGGCCGACGAACACCGGGGAGCTGTTTTTT CASSLLGRGPTNTGELFF
. once TRBJ2-3 TRBV29-1 13 TGCAGCGTCGAACTGTCAGGACCGGATACGCAGTATTTT CSVELSGPDTQYF
. . TRBJ2-1 TRBV19 17 TGTGCCAGTAGTAGGGCTGCGGTGGGGACCTCCTACAATGAGCAGTTCTTC CASSRAAVGTSYNEQFF
. . TRBJ1-1 TRBV28 11 TGTGCCAGCAAACGGAACACTGAAGCTTTCTTT CASKRNTEAFF
. . TRBJ2-7 TRBV5-4 13 TGTGCCAGCAGCTTTATGGCAAGCTACGAGCAGTACTTC CASSFMASYEQYF
TRBD1 . TRBJ1-5 TRBV5-1 13 TGCGCCAGCAGTCCAGGGGGGGATCAGCCCCAGCATTTT CASSPGGDQPQHF
TRBD2 once TRBJ2-3 TRBV6-1 15 TGTGCCAGCAGTAGTCTAGCGGGGGGGCCGGATACGCAGTATTTT CASSSLAGGPDTQYF
. . TRBJ2-7 TRBV5-6 15 TGTGCCAGCAGCTTGGTAGGTCAGGGAGCCTACGAGCAGTACTTC CASSLVGQGAYEQYF
. . TRBJ2-1 TRBV7-9 15 TGTGCCAGCAGCTTAGGTCCGGGATCCTACAATGAGCAGTTCTTC CASSLGPGSYNEQFF
TRBD1 . TRBJ2-5 TRBV4-1 15 TGCGCCAGCAGCCAAGAGGGACAGATAATAGGGACCCAGTACTTC CASSQEGQIIGTQYF
TRBD2 once TRBJ2-2 TRBV2 16 TGTGCCAGCAGTGAAAGGACTAGCGGATCTACCGGGGAGCTGTTTTTT CASSERTSGSTGELFF
TRBD2 . TRBJ2-2 TRBV19 16 TGTGCCAGCGCCTACGGAGGGAGGGCTCTTCACGGGGAGCTGTTTTTT CASAYGGRALHGELFF
. . TRBJ1-2 TRBV29-1 11 TGCAGCGTCGGACAGAACTATGGCTACACCTTC CSVGQNYGYTF
TRBD2 . TRBJ2-1 TRBV5-1 17 TGCGCCAGCAGCAGGACTAGCGCTATTTTCTCCTACAATGAGCAGTTCTTC CASSRTSAIFSYNEQFF
. . TRBJ1-5 TRBV6-6 14 TGTGCCAGCAGCCCACAGGGTGGCAATCAGCCCCAGCATTTT CASSPQGGNQPQHF
. . TRBJ2-5 TRBV27 13 TGTGGTGACCTGCCCGGGATCCAAGAGACCCAGTACTTC CGDLPGIQETQYF
TRBD1 . TRBJ1-1 TRBV7-1 14 TGTGCCAGCAGAGGACAGGGAGCCCACACTGAAGCTTTCTTT CASRGQGAHTEAFF
. . TRBJ1-2 TRBV7-2 14 TGTGCCAGCAGCTTAGCCCTCGGGGGATGGGGCTACACCTTC CASSLALGGWGYTF
. . TRBJ1-1 TRBV2 17 TGTGCCAGCAGCTCTCCGGTCAGCCCCGACGGGAACACTGAAGCTTTCTTT CASSSPVSPDGNTEAFF